This T cell receptor beta chain came from a study of blood T cell repertoires in COVID-19. On the study more broadly: From the United States, Italy and Spain came samples of acute and convalescent COVID-19.

CDR3 size: 18 residues. V lost 3 bases and J lost 7; bases outside the gene matches: 17. Original methodology: Using reference gene primer amplification, nucleated cell counts were estimated. Method: immunoSEQ multiplex PCR; TCRdb's copy keeps in-frame clones and lacks some. Clone size and V and J calls were adopted from that table, with D and trimming inferred from the DNA. This sample has roughly 110,000 clones, with 76% found just once. Sample: peripheral blood. The chain joins TRBV23-1 to TRBJ1-2; 10 positions match TRBD1. TRBV23-1 has ORF status, its function being uncertain. This TCR derives from a man at least 80 years old with COVID-19, enrolled during active disease. Written as DNA, the CDR3 is TGCGCCAGCAGTCAGCCGGGACAGGGGCGGACCTTGTCTTGTGGCTACACCTTC. It is translated as CASSQPGQGRTLSCGYTF.